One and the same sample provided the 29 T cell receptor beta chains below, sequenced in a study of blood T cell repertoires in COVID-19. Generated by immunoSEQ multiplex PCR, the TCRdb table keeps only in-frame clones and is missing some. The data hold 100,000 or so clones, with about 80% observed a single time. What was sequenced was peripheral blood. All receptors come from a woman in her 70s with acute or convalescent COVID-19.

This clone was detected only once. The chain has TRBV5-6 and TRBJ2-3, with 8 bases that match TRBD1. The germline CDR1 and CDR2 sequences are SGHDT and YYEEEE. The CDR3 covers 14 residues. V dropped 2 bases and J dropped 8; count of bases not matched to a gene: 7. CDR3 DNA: TGTGCCAGCAGCTTACAGGGGGGAGCGTTTACGCAGTATTTT. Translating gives CASSLQGGAFTQYF.

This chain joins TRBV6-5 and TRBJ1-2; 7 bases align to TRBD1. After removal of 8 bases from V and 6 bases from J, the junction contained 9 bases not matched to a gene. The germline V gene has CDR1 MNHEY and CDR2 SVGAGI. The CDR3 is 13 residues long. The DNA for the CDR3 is TGTGCCAGCCGCCTTGACAGGGTCAATGGCTACACCTTC. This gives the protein CASRLDRVNGYTF.

Written as DNA, the CDR3 is TGTGCCAGCAGTGAAAGGACAGATTCATACCAGCCCCAGCATTTT. It translates to CASSERTDSYQPQHF. The J gene is TRBJ1-5, the V gene TRBV6-1, with a weak D call TRBD1 (6 bases). The ends were cut back, 2 bases at V and 7 bases at J, with 15 bases in the middle. The CDR3 is made up of 15 amino acids. Germline loops: CDR1 MNHNS, CDR2 SASEGT.

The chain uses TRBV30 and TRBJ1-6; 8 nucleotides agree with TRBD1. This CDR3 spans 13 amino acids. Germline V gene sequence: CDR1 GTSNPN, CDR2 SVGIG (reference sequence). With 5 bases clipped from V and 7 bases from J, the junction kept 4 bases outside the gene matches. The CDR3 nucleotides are TGTGCCTGGGTCGGACAGGGCAATTCACCCCTCCACTTT. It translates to CAWVGQGNSPLHF. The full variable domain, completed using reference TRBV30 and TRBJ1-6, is SQTIHQWPATLVQPVGSPLSLECTVEGTSNPNLYWYRQAAGRGLQLLFYSVGIGQISSEVPQNLSASRPQDRQFILSSKKLLLSDSGFYLCAWVGQGNSPLHFGNGTRLTVT.

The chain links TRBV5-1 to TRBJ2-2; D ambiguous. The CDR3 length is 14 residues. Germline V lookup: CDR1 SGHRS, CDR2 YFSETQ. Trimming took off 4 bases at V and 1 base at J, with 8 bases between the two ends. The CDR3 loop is CASSNELNTGELFF. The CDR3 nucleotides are TGCGCCAGCAGCAATGAGTTGAACACCGGGGAGCTGTTTTTT.

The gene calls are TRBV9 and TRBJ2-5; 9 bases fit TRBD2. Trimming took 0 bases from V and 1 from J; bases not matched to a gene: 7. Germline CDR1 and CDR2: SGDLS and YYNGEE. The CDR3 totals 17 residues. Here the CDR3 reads CASSVAGGGAAQETQYF. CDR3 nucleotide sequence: TGTGCCAGCAGCGTAGCCGGCGGGGGGGCTGCCCAAGAGACCCAGTACTTC.

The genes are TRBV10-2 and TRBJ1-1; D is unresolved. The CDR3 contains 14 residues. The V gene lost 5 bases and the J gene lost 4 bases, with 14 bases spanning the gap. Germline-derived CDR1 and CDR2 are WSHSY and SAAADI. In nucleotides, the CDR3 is TGCGCCAGCAGTCCCCTTGCTGCCAGCACTGAAGCTTTCTTT. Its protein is CASSPLAASTEAFF.

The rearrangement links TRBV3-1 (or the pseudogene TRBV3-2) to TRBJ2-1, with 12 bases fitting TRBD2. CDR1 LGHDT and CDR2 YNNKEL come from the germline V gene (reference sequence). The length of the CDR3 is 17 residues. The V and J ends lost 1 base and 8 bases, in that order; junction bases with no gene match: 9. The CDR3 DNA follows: TGTGCCAGCAGCCAAGGCTCTAGCGGGGGGGCCAGGGATGAGCAGTTCTTC. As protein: CASSQGSSGGARDEQFF.

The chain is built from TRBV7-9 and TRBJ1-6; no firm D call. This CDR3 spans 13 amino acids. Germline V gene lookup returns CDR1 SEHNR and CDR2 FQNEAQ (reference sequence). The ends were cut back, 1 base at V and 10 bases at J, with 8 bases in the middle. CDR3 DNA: TGTGCCAGCAGCTTAGTCGGGGAGTCACCCCTCCACTTT. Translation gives CASSLVGESPLHF. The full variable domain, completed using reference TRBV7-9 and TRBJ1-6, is DTGVSQNPRHKITKRGQNVTFRCDPISEHNRLYWYRQTLGQGPEFLTYFQNEAQLEKSRLLSDRFSAERPKGSFSTLEIQRTEQGDSAMYLCASSLVGESPLHFGNGTRLTVT.

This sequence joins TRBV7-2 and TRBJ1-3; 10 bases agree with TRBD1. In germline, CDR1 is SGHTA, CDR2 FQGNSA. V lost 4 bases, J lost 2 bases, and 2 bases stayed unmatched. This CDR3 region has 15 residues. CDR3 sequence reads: CASSSDRGPGNTIYF. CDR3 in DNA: TGTGCCAGCAGCTCCGACAGGGGGCCTGGAAACACCATATATTTT.

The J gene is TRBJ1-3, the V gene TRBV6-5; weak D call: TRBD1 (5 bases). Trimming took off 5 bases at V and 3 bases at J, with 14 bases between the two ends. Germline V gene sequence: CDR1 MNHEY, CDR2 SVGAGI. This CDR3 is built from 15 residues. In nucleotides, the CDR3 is TGTGCCAGCAGTATTGGTGGGGCTGTTGGAAACACCATATATTTT. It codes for CASSIGGAVGNTIYF.

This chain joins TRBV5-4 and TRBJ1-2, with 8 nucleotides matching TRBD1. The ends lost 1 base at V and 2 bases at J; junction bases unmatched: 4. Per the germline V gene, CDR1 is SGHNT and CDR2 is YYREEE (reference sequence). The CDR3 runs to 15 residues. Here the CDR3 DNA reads TGTGCCAGCAGCTTGAGAACAGGGGGGAACTATGGCTACACCTTC. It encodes CASSLRTGGNYGYTF.

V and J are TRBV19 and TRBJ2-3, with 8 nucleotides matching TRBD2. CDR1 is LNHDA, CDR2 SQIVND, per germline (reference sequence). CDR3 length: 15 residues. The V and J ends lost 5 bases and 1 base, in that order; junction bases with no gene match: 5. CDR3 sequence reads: CASSSERGRTDTQYF. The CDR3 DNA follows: TGTGCCAGTAGTTCGGAGCGGGGGCGCACAGATACGCAGTATTTT.

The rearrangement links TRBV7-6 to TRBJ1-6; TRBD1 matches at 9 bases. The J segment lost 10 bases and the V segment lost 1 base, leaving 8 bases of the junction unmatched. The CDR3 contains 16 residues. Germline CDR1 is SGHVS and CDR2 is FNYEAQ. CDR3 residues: CASSLEAGTGRSPLHF. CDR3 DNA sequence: TGTGCCAGCAGCTTAGAGGCGGGGACAGGGAGGTCACCCCTCCACTTT.

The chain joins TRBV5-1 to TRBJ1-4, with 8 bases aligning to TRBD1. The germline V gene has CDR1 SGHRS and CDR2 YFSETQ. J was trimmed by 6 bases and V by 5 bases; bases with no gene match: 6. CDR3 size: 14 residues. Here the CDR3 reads CASRPGQGDEKLFF. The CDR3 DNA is TGCGCCAGCAGACCCGGACAGGGAGATGAAAAACTGTTTTTT.

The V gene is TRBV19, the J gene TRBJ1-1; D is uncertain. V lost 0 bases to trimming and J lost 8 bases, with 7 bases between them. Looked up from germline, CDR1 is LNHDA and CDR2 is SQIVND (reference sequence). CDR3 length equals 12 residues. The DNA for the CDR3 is TGTGCCAGTAGTATAGAGGGCAGAGAAGCTTTCTTT. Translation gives CASSIEGREAFF.

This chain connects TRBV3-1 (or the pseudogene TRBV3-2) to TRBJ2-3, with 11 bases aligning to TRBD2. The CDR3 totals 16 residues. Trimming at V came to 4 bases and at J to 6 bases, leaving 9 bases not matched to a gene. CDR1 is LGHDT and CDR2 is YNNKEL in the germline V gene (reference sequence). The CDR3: CASSPTSGAPWDTQYF. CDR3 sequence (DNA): TGTGCCAGCAGCCCGACTAGCGGGGCGCCCTGGGATACGCAGTATTTT.

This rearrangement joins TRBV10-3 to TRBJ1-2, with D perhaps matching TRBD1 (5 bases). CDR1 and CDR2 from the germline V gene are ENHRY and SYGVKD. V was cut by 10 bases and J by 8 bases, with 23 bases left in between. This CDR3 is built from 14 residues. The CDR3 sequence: CATTSQGILAGYTF. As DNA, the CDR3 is TGTGCCACCACCTCCCAGGGAATTCTGGCGGGCTACACCTTC.

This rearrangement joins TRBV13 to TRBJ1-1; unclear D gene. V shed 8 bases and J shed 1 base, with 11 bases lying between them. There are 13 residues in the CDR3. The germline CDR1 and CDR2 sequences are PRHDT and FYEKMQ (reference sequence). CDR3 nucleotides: TGTGCCAGCCTTCGGGGAGAGAACACTGAAGCTTTCTTT. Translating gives CASLRGENTEAFF.

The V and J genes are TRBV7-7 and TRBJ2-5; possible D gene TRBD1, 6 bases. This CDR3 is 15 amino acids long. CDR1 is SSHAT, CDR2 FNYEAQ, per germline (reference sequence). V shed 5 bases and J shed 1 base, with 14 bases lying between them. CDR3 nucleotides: TGTGCCAGCAGCCACAACTCGGACAGCCAAGAGACCCAGTACTTC. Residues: CASSHNSDSQETQYF.

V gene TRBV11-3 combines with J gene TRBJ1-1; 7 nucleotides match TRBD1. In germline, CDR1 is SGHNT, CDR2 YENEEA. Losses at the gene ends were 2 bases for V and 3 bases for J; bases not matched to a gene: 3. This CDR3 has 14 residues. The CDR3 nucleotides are TGTGCCAGCAGCTTAAGGGGGCGTGACACTGAAGCTTTCTTT. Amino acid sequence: CASSLRGRDTEAFF. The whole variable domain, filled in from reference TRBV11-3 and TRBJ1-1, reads EAGVVQSPRYKIIEKKQPVAFWCNPISGHNTLYWYLQNLGQGPELLIRYENEEAVDDSQLPKDRFSAERLKGVDSTLKIQPAELGDSAVYLCASSLRGRDTEAFFGQGTRLTVV.

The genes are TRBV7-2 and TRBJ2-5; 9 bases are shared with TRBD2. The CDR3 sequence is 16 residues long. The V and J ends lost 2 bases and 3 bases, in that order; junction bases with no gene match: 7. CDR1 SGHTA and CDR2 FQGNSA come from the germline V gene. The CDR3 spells CASSLIFSGGKETQYF. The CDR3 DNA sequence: TGTGCCAGCAGCTTAATCTTTAGCGGGGGCAAAGAGACCCAGTACTTC.

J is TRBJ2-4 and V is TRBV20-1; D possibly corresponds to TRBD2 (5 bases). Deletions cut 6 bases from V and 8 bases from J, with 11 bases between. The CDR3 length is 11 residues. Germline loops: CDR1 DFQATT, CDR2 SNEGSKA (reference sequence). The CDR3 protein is CSAETGDIQYF. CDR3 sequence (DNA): TGCAGTGCAGAGACCGGGGACATTCAGTACTTC.

This CDR3 is CASSRQTSGRGEQYV. CDR3 DNA sequence: TGTGCCAGCAGTCGACAAACTAGCGGCCGGGGCGAGCAGTACGTC. V usage is TRBV28 and J usage is TRBJ2-7, with TRBD2 identical over 8 bases. V lost 5 bases, J lost 6 bases, and 12 bases stayed unmatched. The CDR3 runs to 15 residues. CDR1 and CDR2 from the germline V gene are MDHEN and SYDVKM.

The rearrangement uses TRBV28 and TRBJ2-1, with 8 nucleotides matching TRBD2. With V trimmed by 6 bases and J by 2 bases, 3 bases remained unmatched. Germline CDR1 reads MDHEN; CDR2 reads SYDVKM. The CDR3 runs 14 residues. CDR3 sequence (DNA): TGTGCCAGCAGCTACGGGGGGGCCTACAATGAGCAGTTCTTC. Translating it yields CASSYGGAYNEQFF.

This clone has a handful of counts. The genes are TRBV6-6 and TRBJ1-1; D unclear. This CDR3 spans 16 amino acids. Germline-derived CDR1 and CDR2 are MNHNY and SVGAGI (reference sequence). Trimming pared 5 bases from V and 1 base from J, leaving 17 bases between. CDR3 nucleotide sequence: TGTGCCAGCAGTAAACCAACCAACCGAGAGAACACTGAAGCTTTCTTT. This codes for CASSKPTNRENTEAFF.

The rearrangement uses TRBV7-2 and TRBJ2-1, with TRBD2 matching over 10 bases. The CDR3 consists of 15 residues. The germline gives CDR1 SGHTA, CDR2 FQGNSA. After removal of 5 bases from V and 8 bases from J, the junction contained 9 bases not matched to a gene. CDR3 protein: CASSPSSGGRDEQFF. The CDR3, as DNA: TGTGCCAGCAGCCCTAGTAGCGGGGGGCGTGATGAGCAGTTCTTC.

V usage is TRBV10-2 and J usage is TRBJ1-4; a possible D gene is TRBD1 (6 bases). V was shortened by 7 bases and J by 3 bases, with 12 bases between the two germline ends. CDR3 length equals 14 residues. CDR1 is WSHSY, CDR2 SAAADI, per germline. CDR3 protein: CASTDSPSNEKLFF. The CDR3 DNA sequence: TGCGCCAGCACGGACAGCCCATCTAATGAAAAACTGTTTTTT.

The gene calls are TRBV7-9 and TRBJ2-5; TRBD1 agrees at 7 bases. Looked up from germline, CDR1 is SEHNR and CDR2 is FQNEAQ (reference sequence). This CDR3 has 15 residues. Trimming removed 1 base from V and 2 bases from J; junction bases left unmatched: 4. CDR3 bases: TGTGCCAGCAGCTTAGGGACAGGCACTCAAGAGACCCAGTACTTC. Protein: CASSLGTGTQETQYF.